This T cell receptor beta chain appears in the sequencing data of a study of T cell responses to AZD1222 COVID-19 vaccine (TCRdb year 2021). Concerning the study at large: AZD1222 recipients given second doses at about 4 weeks or at about 12 weeks were pooled, since spike-specific TCR depth and breadth were not found to differ between the two schedules. TCR sequencing covered roughly 230 trial participants: 200 to 220 given two doses of AZD1222 and around 25 given two doses of MenACWY control vaccine. Trial participants were enrolled by age into 18-55, 56-69 and 70-plus year subgroups, with roughly 160, 29 and 62 TCR-sequenced participants respectively. Here is what the overall study found, with its caveats: After two AZD1222 doses, both the breadth and the depth of spike-specific TCRs were significantly higher than at day 0 and than in MenACWY recipients. In the small 56-69-year group, the increase in depth fell short of significance, most likely because of low power. Most participants were white British and females outnumbered males, and the authors suggested that clonal diversity may have been underestimated. Conclusions about previously exposed vaccinees are limited because only six or seven AZD1222 recipients were SARS-CoV-2 seropositive at baseline. The whole spike protein was spanned by vaccine-associated CD4 TCRs, and dominant responses were seen in regions 160-218 and 743-854. Because no day 14 peak-response samples were available, repertoires were characterized only after the peak T cell response. Reportedly, almost half of the unique spike-specific TCRs recognized epitopes lying outside the regions that are mutated in the B.1.351 and B.1.1.7 variants.

From the germline V gene (reference sequence), CDR1 is LGHDT and CDR2 is YNNKEL. Including cysteine and phenylalanine, the CDR3 has 12 amino acids. Only CDR3 DNA remains: 36 bases, in frame from the first base. V is clipped by 2 bases and J by 7 bases, and the sequence between their germline boundaries is 8 bases long. A remark on this clone: Its antigen is currently not known. Per-base quality was not reported, and no clone a single base away is much larger than it.

The meaning of the sample's time point label: baseline before first vaccination. Vaccinee samples were obtained from the UK trials COV001 and COV002, which included a single-blind randomized controlled phase 2/3 trial of AZD1222 (ChAdOx1 nCoV-19) in healthy adults. Trial participant PBMC samples were collected at day 0 and day 28 after the second dose for TCRbeta chain sequencing. The CDR3 regions of human TCRbeta chains were analyzed by immunosequencing. The source study handled its data this way. TCRs in the repertoires were compared against a reference library of SARS-CoV-2-specific TCRs that had been generated with the MIRA antigen-specificity platform. Breadth was defined as the fraction of unique TCRs that were SARS-CoV-2-associated. Depth was defined as the fraction of total T cells that were SARS-CoV-2-associated. Using the MIRA data, each spike-specific TCR was mapped to the spike region that the TCR reacts to and placed in a CD4 or CD8 class. Log10-transformed breadth and depth values were compared by one-way ANOVA with Sidak's multiple comparisons tests. Held by TCRdb, this immuneACCESS table contains in-frame sequences only and omits some clones. Under half of the omission traces to an unresolved V gene where checked; the cause of the rest is unknown. V, J and clone size were drawn from that table, and D and trimming were deduced from the DNA. In this sample the table shows 150,000 or so clones, roughly 90% of which occur a single time. Of the sample, around 1.4% falls within the top ten clones.

This receptor was taken from an adult in good health. The sequence is built from TRBV3-1 (or the pseudogene TRBV3-2) and TRBJ1-1, with the D gene uncertain. Sequenced material: peripheral blood, taken on day 0 of AZD1222 vaccination. The DNA sequence is TGTGCCAGCAGCCAACCCCGTGGTGAAGCTTTCTTT. The resulting protein is CASSQPRGEAFF.